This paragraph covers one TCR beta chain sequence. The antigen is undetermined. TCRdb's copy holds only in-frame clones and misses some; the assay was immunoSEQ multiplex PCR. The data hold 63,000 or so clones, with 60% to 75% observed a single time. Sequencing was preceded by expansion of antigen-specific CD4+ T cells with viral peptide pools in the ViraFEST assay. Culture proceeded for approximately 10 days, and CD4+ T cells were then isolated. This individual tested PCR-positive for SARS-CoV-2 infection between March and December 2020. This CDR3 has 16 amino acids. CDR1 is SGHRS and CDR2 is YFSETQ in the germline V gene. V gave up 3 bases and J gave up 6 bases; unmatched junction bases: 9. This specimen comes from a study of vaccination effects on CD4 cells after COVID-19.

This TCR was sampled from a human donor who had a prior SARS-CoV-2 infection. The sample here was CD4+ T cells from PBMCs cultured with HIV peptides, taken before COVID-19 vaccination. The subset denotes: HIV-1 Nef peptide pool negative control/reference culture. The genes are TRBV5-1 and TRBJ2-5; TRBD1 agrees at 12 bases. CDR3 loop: CASSYDGTGGAKTQYF. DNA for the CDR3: TGCGCCAGCAGCTACGACGGGACAGGGGGCGCGAAGACCCAGTACTTC.